Here is one T cell receptor (beta chain) with its context. Losses at the gene ends were 5 bases for V and 4 bases for J; bases not matched to a gene: 10. Germline CDR1 SGHNT, CDR2 YYREEE (reference sequence). The CDR3 runs to 15 residues. The entry originates in a study of blood T cell repertoires in COVID-19. Study-wide background: Samples came from the United States, Italy and Spain, spanning acute and convalescent COVID-19. Nucleic acid was either cDNA or gDNA, and it came from T cells, B-cell-depleted T cells, or PBMCs.

How the authors handled the data: Reference gene primer amplification gave nucleated cell count estimates. Sequencing was performed with immunoSEQ multiplex PCR; in TCRdb, only in-frame clones are kept and a portion is missing. The DNA was the basis for D and trimming; V, J and clone size are from that table. The sample lists over 150,000 clones, roughly 85% occurring once. Sequences were obtained from peripheral blood. The chain has TRBV5-4 and TRBJ2-7; 9 bases line up with TRBD1. This receptor was taken from an elderly woman with active or convalescent COVID-19. In DNA form, the CDR3 reads TGTGCCAGCAGTTTACAGACAGGGGGAGGTTACGAGCAGTACTTC. Residues: CASSLQTGGGYEQYF. Full variable domain (missing parts from reference TRBV5-4 and TRBJ2-7): ETGVTQSPTHLIKTRGQQVTLRCSSQSGHNTVSWYQQALGQGPQFIFQYYREEENGRGNFPPRFSGLQFPNYSSELNVNALELDDSALYLCASSLQTGGGYEQYFGPGTRLTVT.